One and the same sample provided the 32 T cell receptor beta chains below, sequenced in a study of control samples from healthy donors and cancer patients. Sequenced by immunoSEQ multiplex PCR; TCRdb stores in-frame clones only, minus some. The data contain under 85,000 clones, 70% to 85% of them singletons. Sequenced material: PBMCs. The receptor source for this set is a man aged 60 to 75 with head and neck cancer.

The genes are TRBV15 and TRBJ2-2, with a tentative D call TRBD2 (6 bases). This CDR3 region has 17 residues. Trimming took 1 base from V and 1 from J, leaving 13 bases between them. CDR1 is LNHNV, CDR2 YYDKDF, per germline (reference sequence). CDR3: CATSRGRASRNTGELFF. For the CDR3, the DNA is TGTGCCACCAGCAGAGGGAGGGCTAGTCGGAACACCGGGGAGCTGTTTTTT.

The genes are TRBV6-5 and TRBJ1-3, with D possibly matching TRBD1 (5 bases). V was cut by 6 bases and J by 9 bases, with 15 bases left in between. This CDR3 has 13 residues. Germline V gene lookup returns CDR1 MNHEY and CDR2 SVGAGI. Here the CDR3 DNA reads TGTGCCAGCAGGAACAGGTATTTCAGCACCATATATTTT. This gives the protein CASRNRYFSTIYF.

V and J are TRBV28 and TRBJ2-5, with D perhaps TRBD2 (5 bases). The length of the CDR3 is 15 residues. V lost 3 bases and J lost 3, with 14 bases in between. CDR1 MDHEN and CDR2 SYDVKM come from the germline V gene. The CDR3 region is CASSLAGHGEETQYF. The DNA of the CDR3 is TGTGCCAGCAGTTTGGCAGGCCACGGGGAAGAGACCCAGTACTTC.

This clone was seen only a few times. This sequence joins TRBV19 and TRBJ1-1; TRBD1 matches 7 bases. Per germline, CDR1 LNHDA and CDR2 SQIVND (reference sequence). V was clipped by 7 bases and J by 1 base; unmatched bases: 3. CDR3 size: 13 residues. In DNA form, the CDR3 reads TGTGCCAGTAAGGACAGGCCGAACACTGAAGCTTTCTTT. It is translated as CASKDRPNTEAFF. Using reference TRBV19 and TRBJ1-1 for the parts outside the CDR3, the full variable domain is DGGITQSPKYLFRKEGQNVTLSCEQNLNHDAMYWYRQDPGQGLRLIYYSQIVNDFQKGDIAEGYSVSREKKESFPLTVTSAQKNPTAFYLCASKDRPNTEAFFGQGTRLTVV.

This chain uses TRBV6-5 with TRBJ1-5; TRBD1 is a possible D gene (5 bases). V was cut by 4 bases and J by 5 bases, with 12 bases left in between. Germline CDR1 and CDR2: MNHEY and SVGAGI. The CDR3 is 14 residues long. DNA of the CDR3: TGTGCCAGCAGTTGGCAGGGTGTGGATCAGCCCCAGCATTTT. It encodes CASSWQGVDQPQHF.

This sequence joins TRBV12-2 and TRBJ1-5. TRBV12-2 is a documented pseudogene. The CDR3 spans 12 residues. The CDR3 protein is CASRFLYQPQHF. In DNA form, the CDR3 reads TGTGCAAGTCGCTTCCTATATCAGCCCCAGCATTTT.

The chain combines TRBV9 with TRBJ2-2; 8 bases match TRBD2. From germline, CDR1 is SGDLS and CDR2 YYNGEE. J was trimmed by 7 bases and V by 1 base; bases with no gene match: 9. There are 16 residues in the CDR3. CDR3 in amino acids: CASSVSGRNRIGELFF. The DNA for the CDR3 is TGTGCCAGCAGCGTAAGCGGGAGAAATAGGATCGGGGAGCTGTTTTTT. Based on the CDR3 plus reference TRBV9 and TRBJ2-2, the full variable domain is DSGVTQTPKHLITATGQRVTLRCSPRSGDLSVYWYQQSLDQGLQFLIQYYNGEERAKGNILERFSAQQFPDLHSELNLSSLELGDSALYFCASSVSGRNRIGELFFGEGSRLTVL.

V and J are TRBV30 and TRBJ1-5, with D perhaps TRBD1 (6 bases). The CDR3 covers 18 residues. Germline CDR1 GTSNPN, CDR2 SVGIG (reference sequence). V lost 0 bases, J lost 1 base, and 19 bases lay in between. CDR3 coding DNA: TGTGCCTGGAGTGTAAGGCAGGGAGGGGGAGCGAGCAATCAGCCCCAGCATTTT. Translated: CAWSVRQGGGASNQPQHF.

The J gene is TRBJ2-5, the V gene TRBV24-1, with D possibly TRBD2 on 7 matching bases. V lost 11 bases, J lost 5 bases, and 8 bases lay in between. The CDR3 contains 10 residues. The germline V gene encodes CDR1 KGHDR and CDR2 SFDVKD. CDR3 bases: TGTGCCAAGGGGGGGGAGACCCAGTACTTC. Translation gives CAKGGETQYF.

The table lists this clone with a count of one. As DNA, the CDR3 is TGTGCCAGCACCGGCAGGTATCTGAACACTGAAGCTTTCTTT. Translating it yields CASTGRYLNTEAFF. The chain employs TRBV2 and TRBJ1-1; the D is unclear. This CDR3 has 14 amino acids. V gave up 7 bases and J gave up 0 bases, with 12 bases separating them. The V gene's germline CDR1 is SNHLY and CDR2 FYNNEI.

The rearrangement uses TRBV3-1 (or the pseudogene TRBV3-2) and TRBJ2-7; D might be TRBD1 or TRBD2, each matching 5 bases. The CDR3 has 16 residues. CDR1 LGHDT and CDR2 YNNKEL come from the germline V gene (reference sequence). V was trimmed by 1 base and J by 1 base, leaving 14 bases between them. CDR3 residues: CASSQVRGISSYEQYF. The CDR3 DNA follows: TGTGCCAGCAGCCAAGTCCGGGGCATCTCTTCCTACGAGCAGTACTTC.

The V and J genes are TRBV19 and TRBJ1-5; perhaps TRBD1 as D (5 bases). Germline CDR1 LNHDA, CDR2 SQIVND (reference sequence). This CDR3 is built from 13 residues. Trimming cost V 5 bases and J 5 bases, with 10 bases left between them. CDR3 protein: CASSGAKDQPQHF. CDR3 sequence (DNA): TGTGCCAGTAGTGGGGCGAAGGATCAGCCCCAGCATTTT.

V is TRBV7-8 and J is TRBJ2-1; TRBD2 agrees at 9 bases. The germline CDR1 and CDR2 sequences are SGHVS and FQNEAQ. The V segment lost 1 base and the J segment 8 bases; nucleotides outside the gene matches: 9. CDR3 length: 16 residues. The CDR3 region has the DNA TGTGCCAGCAGCTTAGTGGCTAGCGGGGTTCAAGATGAGCAGTTCTTC. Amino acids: CASSLVASGVQDEQFF.

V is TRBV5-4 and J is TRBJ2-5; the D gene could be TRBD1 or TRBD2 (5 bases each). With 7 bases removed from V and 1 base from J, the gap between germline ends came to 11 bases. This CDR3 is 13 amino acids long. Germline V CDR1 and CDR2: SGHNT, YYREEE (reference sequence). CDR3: CASEPGPQETQYF. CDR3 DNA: TGTGCCAGCGAGCCGGGACCCCAAGAGACCCAGTACTTC.

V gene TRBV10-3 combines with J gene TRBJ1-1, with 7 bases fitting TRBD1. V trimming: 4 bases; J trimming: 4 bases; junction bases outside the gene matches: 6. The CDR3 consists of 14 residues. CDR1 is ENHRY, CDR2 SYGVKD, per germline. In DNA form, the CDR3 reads TGTGCCATCAGTGTGGGACAGTGGGGCACTGAAGCTTTCTTT. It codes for CAISVGQWGTEAFF.

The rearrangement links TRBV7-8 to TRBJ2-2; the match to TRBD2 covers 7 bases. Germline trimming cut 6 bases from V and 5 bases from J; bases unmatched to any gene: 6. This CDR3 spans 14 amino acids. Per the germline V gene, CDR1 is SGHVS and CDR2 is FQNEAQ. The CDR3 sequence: CASSSRGETGELFF. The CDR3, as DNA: TGTGCCAGCAGTTCCCGGGGGGAAACCGGGGAGCTGTTTTTT.

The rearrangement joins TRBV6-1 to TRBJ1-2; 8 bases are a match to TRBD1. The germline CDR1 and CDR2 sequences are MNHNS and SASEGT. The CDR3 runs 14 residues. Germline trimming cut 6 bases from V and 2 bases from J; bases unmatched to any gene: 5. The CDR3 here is CASRPGTGNYGYTF. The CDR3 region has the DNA TGTGCCAGCAGACCCGGGACAGGAAACTATGGCTACACCTTC.

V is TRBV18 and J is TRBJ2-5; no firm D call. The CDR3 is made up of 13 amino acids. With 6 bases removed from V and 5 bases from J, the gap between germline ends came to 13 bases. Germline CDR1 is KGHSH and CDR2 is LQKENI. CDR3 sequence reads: CASSPPNEETQYF. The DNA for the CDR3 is TGTGCCAGCTCGCCTCCCAACGAGGAGACCCAGTACTTC.

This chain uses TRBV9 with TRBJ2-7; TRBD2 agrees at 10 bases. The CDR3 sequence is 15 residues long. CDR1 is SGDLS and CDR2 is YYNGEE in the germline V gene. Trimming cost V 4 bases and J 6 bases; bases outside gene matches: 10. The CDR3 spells CASSLGLASFGEQYF. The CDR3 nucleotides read TGTGCCAGCAGCCTGGGACTAGCGAGCTTTGGCGAGCAGTACTTC. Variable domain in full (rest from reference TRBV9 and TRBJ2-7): DSGVTQTPKHLITATGQRVTLRCSPRSGDLSVYWYQQSLDQGLQFLIQYYNGEERAKGNILERFSAQQFPDLHSELNLSSLELGDSALYFCASSLGLASFGEQYFGPGTRLTVT.

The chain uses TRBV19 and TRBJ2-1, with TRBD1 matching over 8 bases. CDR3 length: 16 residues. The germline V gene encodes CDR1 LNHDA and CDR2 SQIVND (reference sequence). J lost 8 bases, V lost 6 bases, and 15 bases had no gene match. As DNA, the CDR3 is TGTGCCAGTAGAAACCCAGGGGGCCCCAAGAGGGATGAGCAGTTCTTC. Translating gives CASRNPGGPKRDEQFF.

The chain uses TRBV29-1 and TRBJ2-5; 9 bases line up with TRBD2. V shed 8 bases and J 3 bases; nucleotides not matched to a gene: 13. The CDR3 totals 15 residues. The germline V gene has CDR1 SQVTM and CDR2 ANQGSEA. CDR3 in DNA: TGCAGCCTGGTGGTAGTAGCTAGCGGGAAAGAGACCCAGTACTTC. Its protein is CSLVVVASGKETQYF.

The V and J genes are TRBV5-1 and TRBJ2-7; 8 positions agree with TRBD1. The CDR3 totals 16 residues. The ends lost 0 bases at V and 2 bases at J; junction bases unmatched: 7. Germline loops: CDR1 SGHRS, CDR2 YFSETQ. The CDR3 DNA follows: TGCGCCAGCAGCTTGGCCAGGGGACAGGAGACCTACGAGCAGTACTTC. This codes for CASSLARGQETYEQYF.

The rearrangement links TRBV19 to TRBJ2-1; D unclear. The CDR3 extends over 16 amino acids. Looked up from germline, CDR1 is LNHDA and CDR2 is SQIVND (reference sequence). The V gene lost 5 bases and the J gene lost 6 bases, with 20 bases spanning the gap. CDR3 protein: CASSLIWDSFANEQFF. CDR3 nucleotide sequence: TGTGCCAGTAGTCTCATCTGGGATAGTTTTGCCAATGAGCAGTTCTTC.

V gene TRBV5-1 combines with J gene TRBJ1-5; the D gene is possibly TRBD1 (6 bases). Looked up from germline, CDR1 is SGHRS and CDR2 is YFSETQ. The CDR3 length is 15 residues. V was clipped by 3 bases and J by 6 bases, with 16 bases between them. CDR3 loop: CASSSAGDRGQPQHF. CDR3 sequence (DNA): TGCGCCAGCAGCTCGGCAGGGGATCGGGGTCAGCCCCAGCATTTT.

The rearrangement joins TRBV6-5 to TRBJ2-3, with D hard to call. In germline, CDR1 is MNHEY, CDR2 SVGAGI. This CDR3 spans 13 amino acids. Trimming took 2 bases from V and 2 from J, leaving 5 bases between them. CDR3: CASSYTLTDTQYF. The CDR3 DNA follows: TGTGCCAGCAGTTACACTCTCACAGATACGCAGTATTTT.

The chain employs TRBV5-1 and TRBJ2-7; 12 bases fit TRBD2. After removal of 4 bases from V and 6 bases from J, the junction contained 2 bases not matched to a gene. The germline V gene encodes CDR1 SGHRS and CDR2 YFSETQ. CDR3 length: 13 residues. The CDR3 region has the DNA TGCGCCAGCAGCCAGGGACTAGCGGGCGAGCAGTACTTC. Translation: CASSQGLAGEQYF.

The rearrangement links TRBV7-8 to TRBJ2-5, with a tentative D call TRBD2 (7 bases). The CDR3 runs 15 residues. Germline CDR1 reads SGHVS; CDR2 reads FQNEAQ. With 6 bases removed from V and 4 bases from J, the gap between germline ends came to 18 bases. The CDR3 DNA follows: TGTGCCAGCAGGCCAAGGGGGGGGAGAGGAGAGACCCAGTACTTC. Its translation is CASRPRGGRGETQYF.

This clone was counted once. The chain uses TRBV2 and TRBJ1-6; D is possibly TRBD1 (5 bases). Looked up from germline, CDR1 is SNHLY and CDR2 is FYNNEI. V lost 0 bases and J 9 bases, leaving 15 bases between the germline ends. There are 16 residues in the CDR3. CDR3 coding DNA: TGTGCCAGCAGTGAAGCAGGAGCAGGGAGGGGTTCACCCCTCCACTTT. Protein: CASSEAGAGRGSPLHF. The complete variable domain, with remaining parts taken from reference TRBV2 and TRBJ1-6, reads EPEVTQTPSHQVTQMGQEVILRCVPISNHLYFYWYRQILGQKVEFLVSFYNNEISEKSEIFDDQFSVERPDGSNFTLKIRSTKLEDSAMYFCASSEAGAGRGSPLHFGNGTRLTVT.

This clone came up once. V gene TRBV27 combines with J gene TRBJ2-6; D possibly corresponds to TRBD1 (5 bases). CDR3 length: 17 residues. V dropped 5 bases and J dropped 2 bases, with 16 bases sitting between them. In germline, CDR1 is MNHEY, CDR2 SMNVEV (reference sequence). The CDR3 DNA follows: TGTGCCAGCAGTCCCCTTCAGGGTTCGGCTGGGGCCAACGTCCTGACTTTC. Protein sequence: CASSPLQGSAGANVLTF.

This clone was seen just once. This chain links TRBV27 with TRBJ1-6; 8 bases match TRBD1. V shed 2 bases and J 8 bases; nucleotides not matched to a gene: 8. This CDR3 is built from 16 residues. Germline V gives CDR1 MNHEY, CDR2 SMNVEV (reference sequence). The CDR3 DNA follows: TGTGCCAGCAGTTTAGAGCCCGACAGGGGCTATTCACCCCTCCACTTT. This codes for CASSLEPDRGYSPLHF.

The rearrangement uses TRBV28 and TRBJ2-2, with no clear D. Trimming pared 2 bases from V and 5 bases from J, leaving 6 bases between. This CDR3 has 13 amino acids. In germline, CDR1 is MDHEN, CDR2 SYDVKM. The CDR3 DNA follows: TGTGCCAGCAGTTTAAAGTTTACCGGGGAGCTGTTTTTT. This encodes CASSLKFTGELFF.

CDR3 loop: CASRGRKQTDGYTF. The CDR3 DNA follows: TGTGCCAGCAGGGGGCGAAAACAGACTGATGGCTACACCTTC. The V call is TRBV25-1, the J call TRBJ1-2; maybe TRBD1 (5 bases). Trimming removed 6 bases from V and 6 bases from J, with 17 bases in between. CDR1 and CDR2 (germline): MGHDK, SYGVNS. This CDR3 has 14 amino acids.